This TCR beta chain was captured by sequencing in a study of cytomegalovirus exposure and HLA in healthy donors. Notes on the study in general: According to the study, some 160 TCR beta chains were cytomegalovirus-associated. Indistinguishable V segments such as TRBV6-2 and TRBV6-3 were excluded. Being productive about 90% or about 30% of the time was typical of most TCR beta V segments in an earlier analysis.

As to this clone: What it binds is not known.

Healthy donors of bone marrow made up the group. From germline, CDR1 is MNHEY and CDR2 SVGAGI. The V and J ends lost 6 bases and 3 bases respectively, with 9 bases between them. The length of the CDR3 is 13 residues. PCR was performed using 60 Vbeta and 13 Jbeta primers. Generated by immunoSEQ multiplex PCR, the TCRdb table keeps only in-frame clones and is missing some. This table holds about 160,000 clones, about 80% found once. The origin of this receptor is a man aged 18 to 29 in good health and CMV-seropositive. Sequences were obtained from PBMCs. V and J are TRBV6-5 and TRBJ1-5; D uncertain. CDR3 in DNA: TGTGCCAGCAGCACACGGGACAATCAGCCCCAGCATTTT. It encodes CASSTRDNQPQHF.